The sample holds a few counts of the clone carrying this T cell receptor (beta chain). For the second PCR, which ran for 7 to 11 cycles, a sample-barcoded 5' primer and a J-beta primer mix were used. TCRdb reanalysed the 5' RACE reads using MiXCR and keeps one entry per CDR3 protein. This table holds some 1.5 million distinct CDR3 sequences, about 30% found once. The data stem from a study of blood T cells in healthy people across ages. Per the germline V gene, CDR1 is SGHDT and CDR2 is YYEEEE. The CDR3 contains 14 residues. V was clipped by 4 bases and J by 4 bases, with 14 bases between them. The chain uses TRBV5-6 and TRBJ2-5; D may correspond to TRBD1 or TRBD2 (7 bases each). Material for sequencing was blood. This clonotype originated in a woman in her 30s in good health. The CDR3 nucleotides are TGTGCCAGCAGCCGCAGGGGGGGCACAGAGACCCAGTACTTC. Translated: CASSRRGGTETQYF.